The source of this T cell receptor beta chain is a study of cytomegalovirus exposure and HLA in healthy donors. Study-level information: An earlier analysis identified approximately 120 million unique TCR beta sequences in about 179 million T cells. Unique TCRs from HLA-typed donors, approximately 80 million of them, were held in an early data release.

This clone was detected once. Its matching antigen is unknown. Both 60 Vbeta primers and 13 Jbeta primers went into the PCR. This table comes from immunoSEQ multiplex PCR, and its TCRdb copy is limited to in-frame clones, with some not included. The sample records 75,000 to 100,000 clones, roughly 80% being singletons. Healthy bone marrow donors made up the donors. The CDR3 covers 19 residues. The germline V gene has CDR1 SGHTA and CDR2 FQGNSA. V dropped 1 base and J dropped 4 bases, with 25 bases sitting between them. Study outcomes and limitations: V- and J-gene trimming in TCR beta was tied to a missense DCLRE1C variant by an analysis performed later.

The rearrangement joins TRBV7-2 to TRBJ1-2; D might be TRBD1 (5 bases). The sequencing input was PBMCs. The sequence came from a man in his sixties in good health and CMV-seropositive. The DNA of the CDR3 is TGTGCCAGCAGCTTAGATAGCGGGACTGCCCCCTTACACCTCTATGGCTACACCTTC. Its translation: CASSLDSGTAPLHLYGYTF. Supplemented by reference TRBV7-2 and TRBJ1-2, the full variable domain reads GAGVSQSPSNKVTEKGKDVELRCDPISGHTALYWYRQSLGQGLEFLIYFQGNSAPDKSGLPSDRFSAERTGGSVSTLTIQRTQQEDSAVYLCASSLDSGTAPLHLYGYTFGSGTRLTVV.